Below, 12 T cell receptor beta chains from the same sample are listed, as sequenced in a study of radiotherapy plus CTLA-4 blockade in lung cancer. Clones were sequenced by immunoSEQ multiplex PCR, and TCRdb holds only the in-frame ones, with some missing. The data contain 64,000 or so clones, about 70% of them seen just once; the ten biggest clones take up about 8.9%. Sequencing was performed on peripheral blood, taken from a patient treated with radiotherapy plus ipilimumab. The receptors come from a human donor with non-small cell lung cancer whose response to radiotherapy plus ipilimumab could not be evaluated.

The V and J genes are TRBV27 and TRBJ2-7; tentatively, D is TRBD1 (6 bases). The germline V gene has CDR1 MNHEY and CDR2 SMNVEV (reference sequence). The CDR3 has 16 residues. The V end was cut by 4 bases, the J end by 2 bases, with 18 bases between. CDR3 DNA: TGTGCCAGCAGTTCAGGTGGGGACACCTATCCCTACGAGCAGTACTTC. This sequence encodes CASSSGGDTYPYEQYF.

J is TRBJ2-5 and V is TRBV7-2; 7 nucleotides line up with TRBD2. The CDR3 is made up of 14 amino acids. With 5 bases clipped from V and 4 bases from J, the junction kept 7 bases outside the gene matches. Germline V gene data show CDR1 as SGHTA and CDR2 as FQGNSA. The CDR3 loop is CASSLNPGGETQYF. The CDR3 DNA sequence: TGTGCCAGCAGCCTCAATCCGGGGGGAGAGACCCAGTACTTC.

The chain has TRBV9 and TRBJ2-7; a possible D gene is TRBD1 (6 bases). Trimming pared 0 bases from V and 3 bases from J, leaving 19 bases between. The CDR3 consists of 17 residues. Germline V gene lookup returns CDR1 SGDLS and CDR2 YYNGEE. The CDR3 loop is CASSVGSTGRGFYEQYF. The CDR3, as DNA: TGTGCCAGCAGCGTAGGTTCCACAGGCAGGGGTTTCTACGAGCAGTACTTC.

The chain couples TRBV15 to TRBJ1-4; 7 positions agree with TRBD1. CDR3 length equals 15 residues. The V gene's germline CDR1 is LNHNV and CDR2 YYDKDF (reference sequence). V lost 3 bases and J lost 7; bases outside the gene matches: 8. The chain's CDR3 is CATSSLQGLTEKLFF. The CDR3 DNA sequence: TGTGCCACCAGCAGCTTACAGGGGCTAACTGAAAAACTGTTTTTT.

The CDR3, as DNA: TGTGCCAGCAGTCGTACTTCTGGAAACACCATATATTTT. Its translation is CASSRTSGNTIYF. The gene calls are TRBV6-5 and TRBJ1-3; D ambiguous. CDR3 length equals 13 residues. Per germline, CDR1 MNHEY and CDR2 SVGAGI. V shed 5 bases and J shed 1 base, with 6 bases lying between them.

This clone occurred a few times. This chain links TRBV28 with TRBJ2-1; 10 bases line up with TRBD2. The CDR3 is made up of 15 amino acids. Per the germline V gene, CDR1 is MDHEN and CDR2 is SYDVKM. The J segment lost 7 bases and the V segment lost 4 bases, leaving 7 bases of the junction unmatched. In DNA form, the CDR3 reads TGTGCCAGCAGTTCTCTAGCGGGAGTGGGGAATGAGCAGTTCTTC. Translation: CASSSLAGVGNEQFF.

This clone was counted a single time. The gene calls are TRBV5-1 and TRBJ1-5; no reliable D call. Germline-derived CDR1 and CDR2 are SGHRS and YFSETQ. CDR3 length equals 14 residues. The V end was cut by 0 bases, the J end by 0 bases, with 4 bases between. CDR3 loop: CASSLDYSNQPQHF. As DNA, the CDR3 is TGCGCCAGCAGCTTGGATTATAGCAATCAGCCCCAGCATTTT.

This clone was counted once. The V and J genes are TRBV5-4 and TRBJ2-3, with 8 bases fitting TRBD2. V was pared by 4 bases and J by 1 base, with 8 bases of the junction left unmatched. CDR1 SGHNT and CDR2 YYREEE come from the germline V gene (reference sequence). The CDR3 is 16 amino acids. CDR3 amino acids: CASSTRTSSGTDTQYF. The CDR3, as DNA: TGTGCCAGCAGCACCCGGACTAGCAGTGGCACAGATACGCAGTATTTT. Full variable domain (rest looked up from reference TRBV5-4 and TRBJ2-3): ETGVTQSPTHLIKTRGQQVTLRCSSQSGHNTVSWYQQALGQGPQFIFQYYREEENGRGNFPPRFSGLQFPNYSSELNVNALELDDSALYLCASSTRTSSGTDTQYFGPGTRLTVL.

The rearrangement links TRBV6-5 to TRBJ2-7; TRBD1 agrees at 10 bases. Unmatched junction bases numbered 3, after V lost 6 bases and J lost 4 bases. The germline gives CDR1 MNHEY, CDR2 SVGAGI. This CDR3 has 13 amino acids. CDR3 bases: TGTGCCAGCAGGGGGGGACAGGGGTACGAGCAGTACTTC. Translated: CASRGGQGYEQYF.

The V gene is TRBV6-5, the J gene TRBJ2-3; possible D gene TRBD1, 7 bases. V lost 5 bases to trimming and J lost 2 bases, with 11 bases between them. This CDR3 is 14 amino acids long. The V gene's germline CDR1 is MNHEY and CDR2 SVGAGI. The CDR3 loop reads CASSGGTDTDTQYF. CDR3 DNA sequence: TGTGCCAGCAGTGGCGGGACAGACACAGATACGCAGTATTTT.

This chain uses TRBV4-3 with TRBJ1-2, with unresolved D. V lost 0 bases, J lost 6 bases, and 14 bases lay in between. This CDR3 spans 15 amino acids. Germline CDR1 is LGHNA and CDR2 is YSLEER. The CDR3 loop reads CASSQDYEGTDGYTF. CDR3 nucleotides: TGCGCCAGCAGCCAAGATTATGAGGGAACCGATGGCTACACCTTC.

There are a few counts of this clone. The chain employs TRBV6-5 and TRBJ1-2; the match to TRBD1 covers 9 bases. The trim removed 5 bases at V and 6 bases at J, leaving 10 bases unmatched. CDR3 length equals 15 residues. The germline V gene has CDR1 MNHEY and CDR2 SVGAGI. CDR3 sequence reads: CASSGYRGRFDGYTF. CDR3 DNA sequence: TGTGCCAGCAGTGGCTACAGGGGGCGCTTCGATGGCTACACCTTC.